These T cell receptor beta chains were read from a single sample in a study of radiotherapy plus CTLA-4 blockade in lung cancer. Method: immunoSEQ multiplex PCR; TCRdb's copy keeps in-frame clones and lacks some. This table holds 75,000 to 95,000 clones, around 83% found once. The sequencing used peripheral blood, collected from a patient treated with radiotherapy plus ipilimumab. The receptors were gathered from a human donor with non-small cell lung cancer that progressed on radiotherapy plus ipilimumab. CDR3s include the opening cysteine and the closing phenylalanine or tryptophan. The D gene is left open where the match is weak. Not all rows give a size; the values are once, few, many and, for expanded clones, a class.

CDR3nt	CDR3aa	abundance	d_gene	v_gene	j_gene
TGTGCCAGCAGCCAGTCCACTAGGTTTTCCTACAATGAGCAGTTCTTC	CASSQSTRFSYNEQFF	-	-	TRBV4-2	TRBJ2-1
TGTGCCAGCAAACTGTATAACACTGAAGCTTTCTTT	CASKLYNTEAFF	few	-	TRBV6-6	TRBJ1-1
TGTGCCAGCAGCCCGAGGACTGGCTACGAGCAGTACTTC	CASSPRTGYEQYF	-	-	TRBV5-5	TRBJ2-7
TGTGCCAGCAGCCCCCCAGCCGGGACAGACGCCTACGAGCAGTACTTC	CASSPPAGTDAYEQYF	-	TRBD1	TRBV7-9	TRBJ2-7
TGTGCCAGCAGACCCGCAACTAATGAAAAACTGTTTTTT	CASRPATNEKLFF	once	-	TRBV6-7	TRBJ1-4
TGTGCCAGCAGTAATGGGGAGACCCAGTACTTC	CASSNGETQYF	-	-	TRBV7-8	TRBJ2-5
TGTGCCAGCAGCTCTTACAGGGAAGGGAGAAACACCATATATTTT	CASSSYREGRNTIYF	-	-	TRBV6-5	TRBJ1-3
TGCAGTGCTAGGAGGGAAGATACGCAGTATTTT	CSARREDTQYF	-	-	TRBV20-1	TRBJ2-3
TGTGCCAGCAGCTCGGGACAGGGGGCAAGCAATGAGCAGTTCTTC	CASSSGQGASNEQFF	-	TRBD1	TRBV11-3	TRBJ2-1
TGTGCCAGCAGCTCAGAGGGCGTTTGGTGGGATCCAAATGAGCAGTTCTTC	CASSSEGVWWDPNEQFF	-	-	TRBV5-6	TRBJ2-1
TGTGCCAGCAGCCCATTGGCGGGTCAGCCCCAGCATTTT	CASSPLAGQPQHF	-	-	TRBV7-3	TRBJ1-5
TGTGCCAGCAGCTCTTTTTCCGGGACGGTGAGCAATCAGCCCCAGCATTTT	CASSSFSGTVSNQPQHF	-	-	TRBV7-9	TRBJ1-5
TGTGCCAGCAGTGAAGCCAGGGGTAGAGGAAATCAGCCCCAGCATTTT	CASSEARGRGNQPQHF	-	-	TRBV6-1	TRBJ1-5
TGTGCCAGCAGTACAGGGACAGGGGCCACCGGGGAGCTGTTTTTT	CASSTGTGATGELFF	-	TRBD1	TRBV28	TRBJ2-2
TGTGCCAGCAGTTTACCGGGAGGAAGCGGACGGTACTTC	CASSLPGGSGRYF	-	TRBD2	TRBV28	TRBJ2-7
TGTGCCAGCAGTTTACAAACGGGAGGGACCGGGGAGCTGTTTTTT	CASSLQTGGTGELFF	-	TRBD2	TRBV28	TRBJ2-2
TGTGCCAGCAGTCCCGGGAGGGAAGAGACCCAGTACTTC	CASSPGREETQYF	-	TRBD2	TRBV5-4	TRBJ2-5
TGTGCCAGCAGTGCTGACAGCTACTATGGCTACACCTTC	CASSADSYYGYTF	-	-	TRBV28	TRBJ1-2
TGTGCCAGCAGTGAAAGGTTAATCAGCAATCAGCCCCAGCATTTT	CASSERLISNQPQHF	-	-	TRBV6-1	TRBJ1-5
TGTGCCAGCAGCGTAGGCGGGAGTGGCGGGGAGCTGTTTTTT	CASSVGGSGGELFF	-	TRBD2	TRBV9	TRBJ2-2
TGTGCCAGCTCCCAGGACAGGGGGGGTTACCAGCCCCAGCATTTT	CASSQDRGGYQPQHF	-	TRBD1	TRBV18	TRBJ1-5
TGTGCCAGCAGCCGTGACTTTGCTGGAAACACCATATATTTT	CASSRDFAGNTIYF	few	-	TRBV6-5	TRBJ1-3
TGTGCCAGCAGCGCCGGGACTAGCGGAAGAGGTTGGCAGTTCTTC	CASSAGTSGRGWQFF	-	TRBD2	TRBV5-4	TRBJ2-1
TGTGCCAGCAGTGGACTGTCCACCGGGGAGCTGTTTTTT	CASSGLSTGELFF	-	-	TRBV6-1	TRBJ2-2
TGTGCCAGCAGCGAGGGCGGGATGGAGTCCAATGAGCAGTTCTTC	CASSEGGMESNEQFF	-	-	TRBV7-9	TRBJ2-1
TGCGCCAGCAGCCCCCTAAAGACAGGGATCACTGAAGCTTTCTTT	CASSPLKTGITEAFF	few	TRBD1	TRBV5-1	TRBJ1-1
TGCAGCGTTGAAGCGGGGGGACTCACAAGCCAAGATACGCAGTATTTT	CSVEAGGLTSQDTQYF	once	TRBD2	TRBV29-1	TRBJ2-3
TGTGCCAGCAGCCCTACTAGCGGGGCCAGGGAGACCCAGTACTTC	CASSPTSGARETQYF	-	TRBD2	TRBV7-2	TRBJ2-5
TGTGCCAGTAGTACGCCACCCAGCTCTAGCACAGATACGCAGTATTTT	CASSTPPSSSTDTQYF	-	-	TRBV19	TRBJ2-3
TGTGCCAGCAGCTTAGAACGAGCTCAGCCCCAGCATTTT	CASSLERAQPQHF	-	-	TRBV11-2	TRBJ1-5
TGTGCCAGCAGTCCCCTCCGACAGGGGAGTAGCTCTAATGAAAAACTGTTTTTT	CASSPLRQGSSSNEKLFF	-	TRBD1	TRBV28	TRBJ1-4
TGCGCCAGCAGCTTGGGACAGGGGCGAGAGACCCAGTACTTC	CASSLGQGRETQYF	once	TRBD1	TRBV5-1	TRBJ2-5
TGCGCCAGCAGCTTTAACAGGGGTGATACGCAGTATTTT	CASSFNRGDTQYF	-	TRBD1	TRBV5-1	TRBJ2-3
TGTGCCAGCAGCGCCGGGTCTACGCCCGGGGAGCTGTTTTTT	CASSAGSTPGELFF	-	-	TRBV5-5	TRBJ2-2
TGTGCCATCAGACGACAGGGGAACGATGGCTACACCTTC	CAIRRQGNDGYTF	-	TRBD1	TRBV10-3	TRBJ1-2
TGTGCCAGCAGCCGTCCTCGAGTAGTGTCGCACAATGAGCAGTTCTTC	CASSRPRVVSHNEQFF	-	-	TRBV7-8	TRBJ2-1
TGTGCCAGCAGATGGGGCCCCGGGGAGCTGTTTTTT	CASRWGPGELFF	-	-	TRBV27	TRBJ2-2
TGTGCCAGCAGTGACCGGGACAGGGTGAAAGCCAACAAGCCAACTAATGAAAAACTGTTTTTT	CASSDRDRVKANKPTNEKLFF	-	TRBD1	TRBV6-4	TRBJ1-4
TGTGCCAGCAGCTTAGCGGGCGCCTACAATGAGCAGTTCTTC	CASSLAGAYNEQFF	-	-	TRBV7-9	TRBJ2-1
TGTGCCAGCAGCTTCTGGGAGACAGACGAGCAGTACTTC	CASSFWETDEQYF	-	-	TRBV7-8	TRBJ2-7
TGTGCCAGCAGAGCCCTGGCGGGAGGATACCCAAATGAGCAGTTCTTC	CASRALAGGYPNEQFF	-	TRBD2	TRBV2	TRBJ2-1
TGCGCCAGCAGCTTGGAAACAGGCGGCGAGCAGTACTTC	CASSLETGGEQYF	-	-	TRBV5-1	TRBJ2-7
TGTGCCAGCAGCGGCGGTTGGGACGGGAGGGTTTATGGCTACACCTTC	CASSGGWDGRVYGYTF	-	-	TRBV9	TRBJ1-2